This TCR beta chain comes out of a study of blood T cell repertoires in COVID-19. The repertoire was sequenced with immunoSEQ multiplex PCR; TCRdb's copy has only in-frame clones and lacks some. The sample has around 400,000 clones; about 90% are singletons. The germline V gene has CDR1 SGHTA and CDR2 FQGNSA. Trimming took off 1 base at V and 1 base at J, with 7 bases between the two ends. This CDR3 comprises 14 residues. The sequence derives from an older woman with COVID-19, enrolled during active disease. Material for sequencing was peripheral blood. The chain recombines TRBV7-2 with TRBJ1-1; D remains ambiguous. In DNA, the CDR3 is TGTGCCAGCAGCTTAGTTACCAGGAACACTGAAGCTTTCTTT. Translated, it gives CASSLVTRNTEAFF.